The entry below describes one T cell receptor (beta chain). This clone was seen a single time. No cognate antigen has been identified for it. No per-base quality is available; no much larger clone lies one base away. TCRbeta CDR3 regions were amplified from genomic DNA by means of the immunoSEQ Assay, a bias-controlled multiplex PCR. The authors processed their data as follows. Within the assay, amplification of reference gene primers was used to estimate how many nucleated cells each sample contained. To quantify the absolute abundance of each unique TCRbeta CDR3 rearrangement, sequence reads were collapsed and filtered. For each sample, productive Simpson clonality was calculated as the square root of Simpson's diversity index over productive rearrangements. TCRdb limited this immuneACCESS table to in-frame rearrangements with V and J called. A share of clones is missing; checked studies link under half to unresolved V genes, and the rest is unexplained. That table gives V, J and clone size, and the DNA gave D and trimming. The sample yields 540,000 or so clones; roughly nine tenths were counted once. The ten largest clones take up around 8% of the sample.

V has 4 bases trimmed and J has 5 bases trimmed; junction bases matching no gene number 4. CDR1 and CDR2, per the germline V gene, are MGHRA and YSYEKL. The CDR3 runs 14 residues from the cysteine to the phenylalanine. Just the 42-base CDR3 DNA is kept, in frame starting at base 1. One collaborating source in Seattle enrolled patients during active infection and followed them longitudinally through the course of disease. The collaborating institutions used their own protocols to collect whole blood in K2EDTA tubes. For TCRbeta analysis, collaborators shipped samples in one of three forms: frozen whole blood, isolated PBMCs, or DNA extracted from either of those sample types. These data originate in a study of blood T cell repertoires in COVID-19 (dated by TCRdb to the early 2020s). About the full investigation: Samples from collaborators originated in the United States, Italy and Spain and spanned both the acute and convalescent phases of COVID-19. The samples were drawn from the first 160 participants of the ongoing ImmuneRACE study and from over a thousand subjects provided by 6 global collaborators. A freely available public database, intended as a resource for researchers studying the immune response to SARS-CoV-2, is where the repertoires were released. Where HLA class I and class II types were available, the types were taken from metadata supplied by the sample provider, not from assay-based typing. The prospective study material was composed of cDNA or gDNA derived from T cells, B-cell-depleted T cells, or PBMCs. Nearly every sample came with metadata listing a de-identified subject ID, COVID-19 status, age in years and sex. Deeply sampled blood TCRbeta repertoires from subjects exposed to, actively infected with, or recovered from COVID-19 were included in the dataset.

Study-wide conclusions, independent of this receptor: The quantity of clinical and demographic metadata differed by source and by participant and was supplied without curation.

The clonotype originates from a woman in her forties or fifties with COVID-19, enrolled during active disease. The chain links TRBV4-1 with TRBJ1-1; TRBD1 fits 10 bases in the junction. Sequenced material: peripheral blood. The DNA sequence is TGCGCCAGCAGCCGACAGGGGGCCAAAACTGAAGCTTTCTTT. This is translated as CASSRQGAKTEAFF.